The next 8 T cell receptor beta chains were all read from a single sample in a study of T cell responses to AZD1222 COVID-19 vaccine. The data were produced by immunoSEQ multiplex PCR, yet TCRdb's version contains in-frame clones alone and is incomplete. The sample has about 160,000 clones, 88% seen once. The sample in question was peripheral blood, obtained on day 0 of AZD1222 vaccination. These receptor sequences come from an adult in good health.

J is TRBJ2-7 and V is TRBV4-2, with D perhaps matching TRBD1 or TRBD2 (6 bases each). Trimming removed 3 bases from V and 1 base from J, with 10 bases in between. This CDR3 has 14 residues. Germline lookup yields CDR1 LGHNA and CDR2 YNFKEQ. The CDR3, as DNA: TGTGCCAGCAGCCAGGGAGGACAGTCCTACGAGCAGTACTTC. This translates into CASSQGGQSYEQYF.

This chain links TRBV27 with TRBJ2-5, with 9 bases matching TRBD1. V was clipped by 5 bases and J by 5 bases; unmatched bases: 12. The CDR3 is 16 residues long. Germline values: CDR1 MNHEY, CDR2 SMNVEV (reference sequence). DNA of the CDR3: TGTGCCAGCAGTCCGAAAGGACAGGGGAATTGGGAGACCCAGTACTTC. Protein sequence: CASSPKGQGNWETQYF.

This clone was seen only once. The V call is TRBV9, the J call TRBJ2-2, with a possible D match to TRBD1 (6 bases). The CDR3 loop spans 15 amino acids. Looked up from germline, CDR1 is SGDLS and CDR2 is YYNGEE. Trimming shortened V by 2 bases and J by 2 bases, and 10 bases separated the two germline ends. The CDR3 here is CASSVGQQNTGELFF. CDR3 coding DNA: TGTGCCAGCAGCGTCGGACAGCAAAACACCGGGGAGCTGTTTTTT.

The gene calls are TRBV18 and TRBJ2-3; 10 nucleotides align to TRBD2. The germline V gene encodes CDR1 KGHSH and CDR2 LQKENI. The CDR3 is 17 residues long. V was clipped by 0 bases and J by 4 bases; unmatched bases: 7. The CDR3 sequence is CASSPPLAGAYADTQYF. CDR3 nucleotides: TGTGCCAGCTCACCACCGCTAGCGGGAGCTTACGCAGATACGCAGTATTTT. Combining the CDR3 with reference TRBV18 and TRBJ2-3 gives the whole variable domain NAGVMQNPRHLVRRRGQEARLRCSPMKGHSHVYWYRQLPEEGLKFMVYLQKENIIDESGMPKERFSAEFPKEGPSILRIQQVVRGDSAAYFCASSPPLAGAYADTQYFGPGTRLTVL.

The V gene is TRBV10-1, the J gene TRBJ2-7, with D possibly TRBD2 on 5 matching bases. Germline-derived CDR1 and CDR2 are WNHNN and SYGVQD (reference sequence). The CDR3 extends over 13 amino acids. The germline V and J ends were trimmed by 7 bases and 3 bases, with 13 bases remaining between them. The DNA of the CDR3 is TGCGCCAGCAAAGGACGAGGGAACTACGAGCAGTACTTC. Translation: CASKGRGNYEQYF.

V and J are TRBV27 and TRBJ2-2; D perhaps matches TRBD1 (6 bases). Germline V gene data show CDR1 as MNHEY and CDR2 as SMNVEV (reference sequence). The germline V and J ends were trimmed by 7 bases and 4 bases, with 16 bases remaining between them. The CDR3 runs to 15 residues. CDR3 amino acids: CASTLAGDGTGELFF. DNA for the CDR3: TGTGCCAGCACCTTGGCAGGGGATGGCACCGGGGAGCTGTTTTTT.

V is TRBV24-1 and J is TRBJ2-1; no definite D call. The CDR3 consists of 13 residues. Germline CDR1 and CDR2: KGHDR and SFDVKD. V lost 4 bases, J lost 10 bases, and 13 bases lay in between. CDR3 bases: TGTGCCACCAGTGAAGGGCACGCATCGGAGCAGTTCTTC. Its translation: CATSEGHASEQFF.

The chain uses TRBV30 and TRBJ1-5; tentative D call: TRBD1 (6 bases). This CDR3 spans 14 amino acids. Germline V lookup: CDR1 GTSNPN, CDR2 SVGIG (reference sequence). Trimming took 3 bases from V and 11 from J, leaving 20 bases between them. The CDR3 loop is CAWSPGTSGLAQHF. CDR3 DNA: TGTGCCTGGAGCCCCGGGACATCGGGGCTGGCCCAGCATTTT.